The clone carrying this T cell receptor (beta chain) was detected ten times or more. Its antigen is unknown. Unique molecular identifiers were incorporated when the TCRbeta library was constructed. TCRdb processed the PCR reads anew with MiXCR; each CDR3 protein has one entry. The table lists 550,000 to 800,000 distinct CDR3 sequences, about an eighth of them singletons, with 0.79% in the top ten. These data belong to a study of T-cell reconstitution after alpha-beta-depleted transplantation in children. Study conclusions and caveats: One year after transplant, T-cell counts and diversity came mostly from newly produced T cells. Some patients' high day-60 TCRbeta diversity was traced to surviving recipient T cells and thymic progenitors. Roughly two months post-transplant, alpha-beta T cells reportedly originated from several hundred graft clones that had expanded.

V was clipped by 2 bases and J by 1 base; unmatched bases: 6. CDR3 size: 17 residues. Germline V gene sequence: CDR1 MNHEY, CDR2 SVGAGI. Sequenced material: PBMCs, taken before TCRalphabeta/CD19-depleted stem cell transplant. The origin of this receptor is a girl aged 2-10 years with congenital amegakaryocytic thrombocytopenia, due to receive a stem cell transplant. The V call is TRBV6-5, the J call TRBJ2-1; 9 nucleotides align to TRBD2. The CDR3 region is CASSYDSGGASYNEQFF. DNA for the CDR3: TGTGCCAGCAGTTACGATAGCGGGGGAGCATCCTACAATGAGCAGTTCTTC.